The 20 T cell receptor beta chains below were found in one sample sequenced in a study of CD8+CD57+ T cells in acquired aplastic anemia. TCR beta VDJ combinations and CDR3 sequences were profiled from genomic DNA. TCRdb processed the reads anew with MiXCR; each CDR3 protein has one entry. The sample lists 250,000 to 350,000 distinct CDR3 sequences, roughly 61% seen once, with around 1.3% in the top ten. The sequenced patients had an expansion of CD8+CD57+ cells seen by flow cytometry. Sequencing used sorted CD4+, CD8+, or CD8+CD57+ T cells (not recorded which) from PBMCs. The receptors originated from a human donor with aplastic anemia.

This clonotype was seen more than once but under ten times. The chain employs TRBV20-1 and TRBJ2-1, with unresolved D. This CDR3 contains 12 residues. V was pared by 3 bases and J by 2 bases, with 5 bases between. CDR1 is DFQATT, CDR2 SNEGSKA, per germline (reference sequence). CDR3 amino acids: CSASSTYNEQFF. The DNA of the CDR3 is TGCAGTGCTAGCAGTACCTACAATGAGCAGTTCTTC.

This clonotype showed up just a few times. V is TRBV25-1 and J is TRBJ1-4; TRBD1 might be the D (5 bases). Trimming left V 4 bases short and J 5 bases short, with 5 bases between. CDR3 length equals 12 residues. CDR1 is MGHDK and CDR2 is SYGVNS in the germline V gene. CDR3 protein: CASSGDNEKLFF. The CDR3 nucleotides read TGTGCCAGCAGTGGGGACAATGAAAAACTGTTTTTT.

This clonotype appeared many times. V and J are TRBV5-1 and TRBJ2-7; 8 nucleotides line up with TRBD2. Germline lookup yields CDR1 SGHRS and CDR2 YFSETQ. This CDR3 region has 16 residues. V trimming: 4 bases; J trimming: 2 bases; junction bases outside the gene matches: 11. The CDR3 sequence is CASSLLPGLGTYEQYF. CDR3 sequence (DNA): TGCGCCAGCAGCCTCCTTCCGGGACTAGGGACCTACGAGCAGTACTTC.

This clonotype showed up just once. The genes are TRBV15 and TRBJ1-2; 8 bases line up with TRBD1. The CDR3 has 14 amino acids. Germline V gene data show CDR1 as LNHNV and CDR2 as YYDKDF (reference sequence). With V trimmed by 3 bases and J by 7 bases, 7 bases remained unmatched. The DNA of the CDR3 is TGTGCCACCAGCAGTTTCCAGGGGGCTGTTGGCTACACCTTC. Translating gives CATSSFQGAVGYTF.

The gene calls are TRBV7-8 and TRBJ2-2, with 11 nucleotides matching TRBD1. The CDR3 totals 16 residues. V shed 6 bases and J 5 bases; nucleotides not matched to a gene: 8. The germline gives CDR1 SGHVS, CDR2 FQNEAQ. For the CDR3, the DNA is TGTGCCAGCAGTCGTGGACAGGGGGCGCGAACCGGGGAGCTGTTTTTT. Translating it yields CASSRGQGARTGELFF.

CDR3 region: CASSFVQGNTEAFF. The CDR3 bases are TGTGCCAGCAGTTTCGTACAGGGGAACACTGAAGCTTTCTTT. J is TRBJ1-1 and V is TRBV12-3 or TRBV12-4; D possibly corresponds to TRBD1 (6 bases). V shed 3 bases and J shed 1 base, with 9 bases lying between them. The CDR3 totals 14 residues.

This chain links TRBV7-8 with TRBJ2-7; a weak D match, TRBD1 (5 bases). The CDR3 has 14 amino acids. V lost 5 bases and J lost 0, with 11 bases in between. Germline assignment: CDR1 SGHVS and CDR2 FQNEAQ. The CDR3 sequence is CASSQQGFSYEQYF. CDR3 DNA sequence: TGTGCCAGCAGCCAGCAGGGTTTCTCCTACGAGCAGTACTTC.

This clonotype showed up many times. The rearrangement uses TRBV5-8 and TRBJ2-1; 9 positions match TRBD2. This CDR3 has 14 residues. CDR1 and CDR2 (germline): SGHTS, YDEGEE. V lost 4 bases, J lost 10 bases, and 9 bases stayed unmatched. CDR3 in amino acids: CASSPGLAIGEQFF. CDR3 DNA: TGTGCCAGCAGCCCCGGACTAGCGATAGGGGAGCAGTTCTTC.

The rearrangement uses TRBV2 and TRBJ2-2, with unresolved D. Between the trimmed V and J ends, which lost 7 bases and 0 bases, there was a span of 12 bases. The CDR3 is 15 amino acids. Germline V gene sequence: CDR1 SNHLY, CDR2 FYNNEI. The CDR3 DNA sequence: TGTGCCAGCACCCAATCTGGTCCGAACACCGGGGAGCTGTTTTTT. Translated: CASTQSGPNTGELFF.

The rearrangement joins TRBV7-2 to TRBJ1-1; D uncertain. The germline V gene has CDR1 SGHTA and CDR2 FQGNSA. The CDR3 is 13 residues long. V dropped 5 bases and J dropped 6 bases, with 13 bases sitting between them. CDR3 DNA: TGTGCCAGCAGCCTAACCCGGTCCGCTGAAGCTTTCTTT. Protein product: CASSLTRSAEAFF. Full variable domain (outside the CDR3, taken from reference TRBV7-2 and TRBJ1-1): GAGVSQSPSNKVTEKGKDVELRCDPISGHTALYWYRQSLGQGLEFLIYFQGNSAPDKSGLPSDRFSAERTGGSVSTLTIQRTQQEDSAVYLCASSLTRSAEAFFGQGTRLTVV.

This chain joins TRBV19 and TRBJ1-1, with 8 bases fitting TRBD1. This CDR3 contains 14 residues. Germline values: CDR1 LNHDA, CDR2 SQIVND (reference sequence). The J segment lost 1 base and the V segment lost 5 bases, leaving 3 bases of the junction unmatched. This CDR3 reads CASSGQGRNTEAFF. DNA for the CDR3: TGTGCCAGTAGTGGACAGGGAAGGAACACTGAAGCTTTCTTT.

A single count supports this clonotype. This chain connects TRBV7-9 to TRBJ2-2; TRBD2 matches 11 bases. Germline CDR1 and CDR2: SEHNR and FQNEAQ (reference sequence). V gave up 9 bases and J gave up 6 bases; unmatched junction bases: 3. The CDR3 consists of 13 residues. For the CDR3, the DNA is TGTGCCAGTAGTAGCGGGGGGGCCGGGGAGCTGTTTTTT. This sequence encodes CASSSGGAGELFF.

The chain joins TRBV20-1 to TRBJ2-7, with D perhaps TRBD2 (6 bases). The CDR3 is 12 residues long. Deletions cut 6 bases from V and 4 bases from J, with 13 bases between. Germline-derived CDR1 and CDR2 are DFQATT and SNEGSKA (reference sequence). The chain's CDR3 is CSARGLQYEQYF. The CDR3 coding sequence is TGCAGTGCCCGGGGACTGCAATACGAGCAGTACTTC.

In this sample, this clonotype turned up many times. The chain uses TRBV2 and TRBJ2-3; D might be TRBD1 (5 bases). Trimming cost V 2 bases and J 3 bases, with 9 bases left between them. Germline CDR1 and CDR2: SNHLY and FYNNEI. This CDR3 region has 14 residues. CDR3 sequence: CASSEQGATDTQYF. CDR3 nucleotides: TGTGCCAGCAGTGAACAGGGCGCGACAGATACGCAGTATTTT.

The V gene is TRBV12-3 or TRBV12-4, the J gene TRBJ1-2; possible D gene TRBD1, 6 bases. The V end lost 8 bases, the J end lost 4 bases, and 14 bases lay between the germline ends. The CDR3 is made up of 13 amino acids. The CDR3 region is CASATGGLYGYTF. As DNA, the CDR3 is TGTGCCAGCGCAACGGGGGGGCTCTATGGCTACACCTTC.

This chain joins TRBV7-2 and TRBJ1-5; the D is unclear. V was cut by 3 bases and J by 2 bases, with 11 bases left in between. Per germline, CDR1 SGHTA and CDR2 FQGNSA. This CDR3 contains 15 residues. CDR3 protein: CASSFVAWGNQPQHF. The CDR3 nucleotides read TGTGCCAGCAGCTTCGTCGCTTGGGGCAATCAGCCCCAGCATTTT.

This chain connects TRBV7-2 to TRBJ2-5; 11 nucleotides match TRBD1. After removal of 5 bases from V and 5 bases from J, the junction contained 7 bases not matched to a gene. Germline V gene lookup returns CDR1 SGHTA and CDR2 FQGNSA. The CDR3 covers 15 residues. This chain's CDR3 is CASSPQDRGRETQYF. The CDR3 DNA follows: TGTGCCAGCAGCCCCCAGGACAGGGGGCGGGAGACCCAGTACTTC.

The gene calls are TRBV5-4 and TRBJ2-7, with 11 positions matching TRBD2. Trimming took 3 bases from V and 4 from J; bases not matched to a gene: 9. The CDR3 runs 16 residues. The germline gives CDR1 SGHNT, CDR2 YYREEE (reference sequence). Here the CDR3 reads CASSSTTSGGIYEQYF. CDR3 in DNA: TGTGCCAGCAGCTCGACCACTAGCGGGGGTATTTACGAGCAGTACTTC.

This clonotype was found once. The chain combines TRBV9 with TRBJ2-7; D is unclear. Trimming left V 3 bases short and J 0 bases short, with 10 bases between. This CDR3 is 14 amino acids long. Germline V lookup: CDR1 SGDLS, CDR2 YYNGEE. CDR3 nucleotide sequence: TGTGCCAGCAGCGGCGACAACCTCTCCTACGAGCAGTACTTC. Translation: CASSGDNLSYEQYF. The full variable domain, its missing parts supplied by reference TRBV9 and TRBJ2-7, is DSGVTQTPKHLITATGQRVTLRCSPRSGDLSVYWYQQSLDQGLQFLIQYYNGEERAKGNILERFSAQQFPDLHSELNLSSLELGDSALYFCASSGDNLSYEQYFGPGTRLTVT.

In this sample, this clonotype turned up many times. CDR3 loop: CASSQVVETQYF. For the CDR3, the DNA is TGTGCCAGCAGCCAAGTAGTGGAGACCCAGTACTTC. The chain combines TRBV3-1 with TRBJ2-5; D is uncertain. The CDR3 loop spans 12 amino acids. Trimming removed 1 base at V and 5 bases at J, with 5 bases between. CDR1 is LGHDT, CDR2 YNNKEL, per germline (reference sequence).